Sequencing of this TCR beta chain was carried out in a study of blood T cells in healthy people across ages (dated by TCRdb to between 2014 and 2017). Turning to the overall study: In model experiments, template switching captured roughly one uniquely barcoded TCR beta cDNA molecule for every two T cells. The study measured age-related changes in TCR beta repertoire diversity using deep sequencing normalized with unique cDNA molecular identifiers. The donors were split into four age groups: young (average about 15 years), middle-aged (about 40), aged (62) and long-lived (82). For two donors (one aged 18 to 29 and one aged 80 or older), the study analyzed two additional independent replicas of 1 million unique cDNA reads from the same blood draw. Findings and caveats that apply to the study as a whole: A strong correlation was found between observed TCR beta diversity and the percentage of naive T cells measured by flow cytometry. Because the CMV infection status of the donors was unknown, age-related changes in expanded clonotypes may potentially have been confounded. Because profiling used bulk unsorted PBMCs, naive and antigen-experienced compartments could not be compared conclusively. As age increased, observed TCR beta diversity per million T cells dropped in a roughly linear way, and a significant reduction was already evident by age around 41. Compared with the aged group, the long-lived group had more naive CD4+ T cells, fewer expanded clones and increased TCR diversity, a pattern suggesting age selection. Estimates of total diversity based on one million sequenced T cells were regarded as lower bounds and as underestimates.

From the cysteine up to the phenylalanine, the CDR3 has a length of 18 residues. Only CDR3 DNA remains: 54 bases, in frame from the first base. Based on the germline V gene, the CDR1 and CDR2 sequences are KGHDR and SFDVKD. Compared with germline, V lacks 4 bases and J lacks 3 bases; bases without a gene match: 7. Note on this clonotype: Which antigen it targets is not known. Nothing much larger sits one base from this clone, and base qualities are not available.

The protocol used for the library was 5' RACE. The sequencer was an Illumina HiSeq 2500. A second 7 to 11 cycle PCR used a sample-barcoded 5' primer and a J-beta primer mix. A unique molecular identifier was introduced onto each TCR beta cDNA molecule by a template-switch 5' adaptor carrying 12 random nucleotides. Each sample yielded at least 3 million CDR3-containing paired-end reads. First-strand cDNA was synthesized from all RNA with the Mint cDNA synthesis kit, primed by a TRBC-specific oligonucleotide. Following uracil-DNA glycosylase treatment, all cDNA underwent a first 18-cycle PCR with the universal primers M1SS and BC2_uni_R. The authors processed their data as follows. Normalization of each sample was performed by random selection of 1 million high-quality reads, each carrying a distinct molecular identifier. Reads sharing molecular identifiers were discarded rather than binned into consensus sequences. MiTCR, set to a Q25 quality threshold and the strictest error-elimination algorithm, was used for CDR3 identification, clonotype clustering and error correction. A nonparametric unseen species model with Euler transformation was used to estimate a lower bound on total TCR beta diversity. The raw public reads went through TCRdb reprocessing: fastp at Q25, MiXCR clone calling, in-frame beta chains kept. All rows with the same CDR3 protein become a single entry with the most common DNA and genes. The V and J calls here are based on TCRdb, not the publication. A total of 600,000 to 850,000 distinct CDR3 sequences appear in this sample, 20% to 25% of them only once. The leading ten clones occupy 9.4% of the sample.

Systemically healthy Caucasian individuals from Russia, roughly 40 in total and aged roughly 6 to 95 years, were included as donors. Each donor gave 9 to 10 milliliters of peripheral blood, collected into EDTA-treated Vacutainer tubes. PBMCs were isolated by Ficoll-Paque density-gradient centrifugation, with at least 6 million obtained per sample. Trizol reagent was used to extract total RNA from PBMCs, with at least 6 micrograms per sample. The percentages of naive CD45RAhigh/CD27high T cells were determined by flow cytometry on a PBMC aliquot from every donor. The same specimen was also included in a second study, on T cells of mothers and their children. Taken from the second paper: Nine systemically healthy Caucasian individuals served as donors, namely three mothers together with their six children. cDNA synthesis consumed the entire amount of extracted RNA, loaded at about 1.5 ug RNA in each 15 ul reaction. In the second PCR, the M1S primer added sample barcodes and 2-4 random nucleotides. Over 9.5 million TCR beta CDR3 reads were obtained for each mother, and 2.7 million or so reads were obtained for each child. Thymic selection similarly shapes TCR recombination output in related and unrelated pairs, with minor effect from inherited differences. Related mother-child pairs always showed normalized repertoire overlap that was slightly higher than in unrelated mother-child pairs, though the difference was never significant. Persistent microchimeric T cell clones were not detected, at a sensitivity of 95 to 100 clones per million clonotypes. In the study, deep NGS was used to compare the TCR beta repertoires of mothers and children, and features distinguishing related mother-child pairs from unrelated individuals were sought. On average, the children were roughly 11 +/- 4 years old, while the mothers were around 40 +/- 4 years old. After adapter ligation was performed with NEBNext reagents, the libraries were sequenced on an Illumina HiSeq 2000 with 100+100 nt paired-end reads. To avoid cross-contamination, the mother libraries and the child libraries were prepared a month apart and sequenced in separate runs. Each donor had between roughly 450,000 and 2,100,000 distinct TCR beta clonotypes identified. Naive TCR beta clonotypes were estimated from low-frequency clonotypes matched to each donor's FACS-determined naive share, without sorting.

The rearranged segments are TRBV24-1 and TRBJ2-3, with TRBD2 identical over 15 junction bases. The clonotype originates from a boy aged 10-17 years in good health. Sequencing was performed on blood. The DNA sequence reads TGTGCCACCAGTGAGGACGGGACTAGCGGGAGGATGACAGATACGCAGTATTTT. This translates into CATSEDGTSGRMTDTQYF.